This TCR beta chain is from a study of T cells in Graves' hyperthyroidism and ophthalmopathy. Overall study findings and caveats: Researchers found most expanded thyroid clonotypes above 0.001 in blood as well. Ophthalmopathy and stable hyperthyroidism were separated by a 13 V-J model. Model predictions of ophthalmopathy came a median around 6.5 months before onset.

The germline gives CDR1 KGHSY, CDR2 FQNENV. The CDR3 contains 11 residues. The V and J ends lost 2 bases and 11 bases respectively, with 9 bases between them. Amplification of TCR beta CDR3 regions used RNA as the template. TCR CDR3 regions were first amplified by RT-PCR with HTBI primers. One entry per CDR3 protein results from TCRdb running MiXCR on the multiplex PCR reads. The sample records approximately 720,000 distinct CDR3 sequences, around 19% being singletons. As regards this clonotype: The antigen remains undetermined.

The source of this sequence is a woman aged 45-65 years with Graves' hyperthyroidism that later progressed to Graves' ophthalmopathy. Sequencing was carried out using blood. J is TRBJ1-1 and V is TRBV16; D is ambiguous. CDR3 sequence (DNA): TGTGCCAGCAGCCAAGGGCCGGCGGCTTTCTTT. Encoded protein: CASSQGPAAFF. The variable domain in full, with the rest retrieved from reference TRBV16 and TRBJ1-1, is GEEVAQTPKHLVRGEGQKAKLYCAPIKGHSYVFWYQQVLKNEFKFLISFQNENVFDETGMPKERFSAKCLPNSPCSLEIQATKLEDSAVYFCASSQGPAAFFGQGTRLTVV.